Each of the 32 T cell receptor beta chains below was sequenced from the same sample in a study of T cells in Graves' hyperthyroidism and ophthalmopathy. Template material for amplifying TCR beta CDR3 regions consisted of RNA transcripts. During a first-round RT-PCR of the TCR CDR3, the HTBI primer set was used. Each CDR3 protein is one row after TCRdb ran MiXCR on the multiplex PCR reads. The table lists fewer than 750,000 distinct CDR3 sequences, approximately 14% of them singletons, with around 12% in the top ten. Sequenced input: blood. The receptors were sampled from a woman aged 50 to 60 with Graves' ophthalmopathy.

This clonotype was detected only a few times. V usage is TRBV30 and J usage is TRBJ2-3; TRBD2 agrees at 8 bases. V was clipped by 3 bases and J by 0 bases; unmatched bases: 2. Germline V gene data show CDR1 as GTSNPN and CDR2 as SVGIG (reference sequence). The length of the CDR3 is 14 residues. CDR3 amino acids: CAWSSGSSTDTQYF. CDR3 nucleotides: TGTGCCTGGAGCAGCGGGAGTAGCACAGATACGCAGTATTTT.

In this sample, this clonotype turned up many times. The chain uses TRBV2 and TRBJ2-7; tentatively, D is TRBD1 (6 bases). The CDR3 has 14 residues. Germline V gives CDR1 SNHLY, CDR2 FYNNEI. V was cut by 2 bases and J by 4 bases, with 12 bases left in between. CDR3 amino acids: CASSEQGIYYEQYF. The CDR3 region has the DNA TGTGCCAGCAGTGAACAGGGGATCTATTACGAGCAGTACTTC.

With respect to this clonotype: A much larger clone differs by one base, so this may be a read error. The gene calls are TRBV2 and TRBJ2-1; 10 positions match TRBD2. Germline lookup yields CDR1 SNHLY and CDR2 FYNNEI. The CDR3 covers 17 residues. CDR3: CAGSEGQGLATYNEQFF. CDR3 DNA sequence: TGTGCCGGCAGTGAAGGTCAGGGACTAGCGACATACAATGAGCAGTTCTTC.

This clonotype was seen many times. V usage is TRBV7-2 and J usage is TRBJ2-7; D possibly uses TRBD1 or TRBD2 (5 bases each). Per the germline V gene, CDR1 is SGHTA and CDR2 is FQGNSA. V was cut by 1 base and J by 2 bases, with 12 bases left in between. The CDR3 consists of 15 residues. The CDR3 loop reads CASSLDGTEAYEQYF. CDR3 DNA sequence: TGTGCCAGCAGCTTAGACGGGACGGAAGCCTACGAGCAGTACTTC.

The rearrangement uses TRBV6-2 or TRBV6-3 and TRBJ1-2; D gene uncertain. Germline V gene data show CDR1 as MNHEY and CDR2 as SVGEGT. This CDR3 region has 14 residues. The V and J ends lost 5 bases and 4 bases respectively, with 14 bases between them. As DNA, the CDR3 is TGTGCCAGCAGTACCCGGCCACGGGTCTATGGCTACACCTTC. Its translation is CASSTRPRVYGYTF.

This clonotype turned up a few times. V usage is TRBV4-3 and J usage is TRBJ2-2, with no clear D. CDR3 length: 16 residues. Germline CDR1 LGHNA, CDR2 YSLEER. Trimming shortened V by 2 bases and J by 5 bases, and 15 bases separated the two germline ends. In DNA, the CDR3 is TGCGCCAGCAGCCAAATTCGGAGTCGTTCGACCGGGGAGCTGTTTTTT. Its translation is CASSQIRSRSTGELFF.

This chain connects TRBV6-1 to TRBJ1-1; D perhaps matches TRBD1 (5 bases). Germline CDR1 reads MNHNS; CDR2 reads SASEGT. CDR3 length: 12 amino acids. Trimming took 5 bases from V and 11 from J, leaving 15 bases between them. The CDR3 DNA reads TGTGCCAGCAGTAGAACAGGCGAGGTGGCTTTCTTT. It translates to CASSRTGEVAFF.

The chain has TRBV10-3 and TRBJ2-4; D might be TRBD2 (5 bases). Germline values: CDR1 ENHRY, CDR2 SYGVKD. The length of the CDR3 is 17 residues. Trimming removed 0 bases from V and 6 bases from J, with 18 bases in between. CDR3 sequence (DNA): TGTGCCATCAGTGAGTCGATGCGGGCCAGATTGGGAAACATTCAGTACTTC. Translating it yields CAISESMRARLGNIQYF.

This rearrangement joins TRBV4-3 to TRBJ2-5; D is tentatively TRBD1 or TRBD2 (7 bases each). V gave up 1 base and J gave up 4 bases, with 13 bases separating them. The germline CDR1 and CDR2 sequences are LGHNA and YSLEER. CDR3 length: 15 amino acids. CDR3 sequence (DNA): TGCGCCAGCAGCCAAGCAGGGGGGGGACGAGAGACCCAGTACTTC. Translation: CASSQAGGGRETQYF.

This clonotype turned up a few times. The chain has TRBV2 and TRBJ2-3; D not certain. The better agreement between TRBJ1-5 and the DNA end casts doubt on the J call. The CDR3 is made up of 14 amino acids. CDR1 is SNHLY, CDR2 FYNNEI, per germline. CDR3 coding DNA: TGTGCCAGCAGTGAGCTTACTAGCACAGATACGCAGCATTTT. This translates into CASSELTSTDTQHF.

This clonotype showed up many times. This chain joins TRBV24-1 and TRBJ1-5; D call uncertain. V was pared by 3 bases and J by 5 bases, with 10 bases between. CDR3 length: 14 residues. CDR1 KGHDR and CDR2 SFDVKD come from the germline V gene. CDR3 in amino acids: CATSDPDSYQPQHF. For the CDR3, the DNA is TGTGCCACCAGTGATCCAGACTCGTATCAGCCCCAGCATTTT.

This clonotype occurred many times. The chain links TRBV6-1 to TRBJ2-2, with 13 nucleotides matching TRBD2. Germline assignment: CDR1 MNHNS and CDR2 SASEGT. The CDR3 is 16 residues long. With V trimmed by 6 bases and J by 7 bases, 8 bases remained unmatched. CDR3: CASRYLTSGRIGELFF. In nucleotides, the CDR3 is TGTGCCAGCAGATACCTGACTAGCGGGAGGATCGGGGAGCTGTTTTTT.

This clonotype was seen repeatedly, ten times or more. The chain employs TRBV3-1 and TRBJ2-7, with TRBD2 matching 9 bases. The V and J ends lost 0 bases and 4 bases, in that order; junction bases with no gene match: 13. The CDR3 length is 18 residues. The germline V gene encodes CDR1 LGHDT and CDR2 YNNKEL (reference sequence). The CDR3 loop is CASSQEGSSGKHSYEQYF. In DNA form, the CDR3 reads TGTGCCAGCAGCCAAGAAGGGTCTAGCGGGAAACACTCTTACGAGCAGTACTTC.

The chain combines TRBV20-1 with TRBJ2-3; 11 nucleotides line up with TRBD2. Germline CDR1 reads DFQATT; CDR2 reads SNEGSKA (reference sequence). The V and J ends lost 3 bases and 3 bases, in that order; junction bases with no gene match: 8. CDR3 length equals 16 residues. Here the CDR3 DNA reads TGCAGTGCTAGTCCCCCGACTAGCGGGATTACAGATACGCAGTATTTT. Translated: CSASPPTSGITDTQYF.

J is TRBJ1-5 and V is TRBV15, with 8 nucleotides matching TRBD1. Germline V gene sequence: CDR1 LNHNV, CDR2 YYDKDF (reference sequence). The J segment lost 2 bases and the V segment lost 1 base, leaving 19 bases of the junction unmatched. The length of the CDR3 is 21 residues. This CDR3 reads CATSRGSIGQGYDIRNQPQHF. DNA for the CDR3: TGTGCCACCAGCAGAGGAAGTATCGGACAGGGTTATGATATCCGCAATCAGCCCCAGCATTTT. Together with reference TRBV15 and TRBJ1-5, the CDR3 gives the full variable domain: DAMVIQNPRYQVTQFGKPVTLSCSQTLNHNVMYWYQQKSSQAPKLLFHYYDKDFNNEADTPDNFQSRRPNTSFCFLDIRSPGLGDTAMYLCATSRGSIGQGYDIRNQPQHFGDGTRLSIL.

Many counts were recorded for this clonotype. The V gene is TRBV28, the J gene TRBJ2-7; 11 bases agree with TRBD2. Germline-derived CDR1 and CDR2 are MDHEN and SYDVKM. The CDR3 is 13 amino acids. The J segment lost 6 bases and the V segment lost 6 bases, leaving 4 bases of the junction unmatched. This CDR3 reads CASRISGRAEQYF. CDR3 DNA: TGTGCCAGCAGAATTAGCGGGAGGGCCGAGCAGTACTTC.

The genes are TRBV6-5 and TRBJ2-1; tentative D call: TRBD2 (5 bases). This CDR3 is built from 15 residues. Trimming left V 2 bases short and J 4 bases short, with 12 bases between. Per the germline V gene, CDR1 is MNHEY and CDR2 is SVGAGI. CDR3: CASSYGPPGYNEQFF. In DNA form, the CDR3 reads TGTGCCAGCAGTTACGGCCCACCGGGGTACAATGAGCAGTTCTTC.

This clonotype was seen at least ten times. The J gene is TRBJ2-1, the V gene TRBV5-1; tentatively, D is TRBD1 (5 bases). The CDR3 loop spans 14 amino acids. V lost 0 bases and J 6 bases, leaving 10 bases between the germline ends. CDR1 and CDR2 from the germline V gene are SGHRS and YFSETQ. This CDR3 reads CASSLEDTSNEQFF. The CDR3 bases are TGCGCCAGCAGCTTGGAGGACACGAGCAATGAGCAGTTCTTC.

This clonotype was observed many times. This chain joins TRBV7-2 and TRBJ2-7; TRBD1 matches at 7 bases. Losses at the gene ends were 4 bases for V and 2 bases for J; bases not matched to a gene: 5. This CDR3 is built from 14 residues. In germline, CDR1 is SGHTA, CDR2 FQGNSA. As DNA, the CDR3 is TGTGCCAGCAGCTACGGGACAGCCCCCTACGAGCAGTACTTC. It codes for CASSYGTAPYEQYF.

The rearrangement joins TRBV7-3 to TRBJ2-3; 11 nucleotides agree with TRBD2. Per the germline V gene, CDR1 is SGHTA and CDR2 is FQGTGA. The V and J ends lost 5 bases and 2 bases, in that order; junction bases with no gene match: 6. CDR3 length: 16 residues. CDR3 in amino acids: CASSPETSGITDTQYF. The CDR3 bases are TGTGCCAGCAGCCCAGAGACTAGCGGGATCACAGATACGCAGTATTTT.

Regarding this clonotype: A much larger clone sits a single nucleotide away, making a read error possible. The chain joins TRBV5-1 to TRBJ1-1; D may be TRBD1 (5 bases). The CDR3 runs 16 residues. CDR1 and CDR2 (germline): SGHRS, YFSETQ. The CDR3, as DNA: TGCGCCTGCAGCTTGGTCCGGGACGCGTCGGGCACTGAAGCTTTCTTT. It is translated as CACSLVRDASGTEAFF.

The chain is built from TRBV10-3 and TRBJ2-1; 7 positions match TRBD2. Trimming took 0 bases from V and 6 from J; bases not matched to a gene: 8. Per the germline V gene, CDR1 is ENHRY and CDR2 is SYGVKD. The CDR3 length is 16 residues. The CDR3: CAISESRTRVSNEQFF. DNA of the CDR3: TGTGCCATCAGTGAGTCTAGGACTAGGGTCTCCAATGAGCAGTTCTTC.

In its sample, this clonotype was seen many times. The chain joins TRBV7-9 to TRBJ1-1; D not resolved. CDR1 and CDR2 from the germline V gene are SEHNR and FQNEAQ (reference sequence). This CDR3 has 15 residues. V lost 5 bases and J 6 bases, leaving 19 bases between the germline ends. As DNA, the CDR3 is TGTGCCAGCAGCCCTCCCGAGGGAGCGGTGCCTGAAGCTTTCTTT. Translated: CASSPPEGAVPEAFF.

This clonotype has a count of ten or more. The CDR3 nucleotides are TGTGCCACCAGTGATTTGGTCAATGAGCAGTTCTTC. Its translation is CATSDLVNEQFF. The chain joins TRBV24-1 to TRBJ2-1; D uncertain. Trimming removed 0 bases at V and 6 bases at J, with 2 bases between. The CDR3 contains 12 residues. Looked up from germline, CDR1 is KGHDR and CDR2 is SFDVKD.

This clonotype was recorded at least ten times. The V and J genes are TRBV10-3 and TRBJ2-5; 11 bases are shared with TRBD2. The germline V gene encodes CDR1 ENHRY and CDR2 SYGVKD. Trimming cost V 6 bases and J 2 bases; bases outside gene matches: 11. CDR3 length: 17 residues. Written as DNA, the CDR3 is TGTGCCATCAGCCCCGGGGGCGGGACTAGCGGACAAGAGACCCAGTACTTC. This encodes CAISPGGGTSGQETQYF.

Many counts were recorded for this clonotype. This CDR3 is CASSLVPGSGGEQFF. For the CDR3, the DNA is TGTGCCAGCAGCTTGGTTCCTGGCTCCGGGGGCGAGCAGTTCTTC. V is TRBV11-1 and J is TRBJ2-1, with D perhaps given as TRBD1 or TRBD2 (6 bases each). CDR3 length: 15 amino acids. Between the trimmed V and J ends, which lost 3 bases and 10 bases, there was a span of 19 bases. Germline-derived CDR1 and CDR2 are SGHAT and FQDESV (reference sequence).

This clonotype was seen more than once but under ten times. This chain joins TRBV12-3 or TRBV12-4 and TRBJ2-7; 7 nucleotides line up with TRBD1. With V trimmed by 7 bases and J by 3 bases, 21 bases remained unmatched. The CDR3 consists of 18 residues. The CDR3: CASTPRGQPDRIFYEQYF. Here the CDR3 DNA reads TGTGCCAGCACCCCCCGGGGACAGCCAGACCGGATATTCTACGAGCAGTACTTC.

The rearrangement uses TRBV7-9 and TRBJ2-5; tentatively, D is TRBD1 (5 bases). V shed 3 bases and J shed 2 bases, with 10 bases lying between them. Germline lookup yields CDR1 SEHNR and CDR2 FQNEAQ (reference sequence). The CDR3 consists of 14 residues. Written as DNA, the CDR3 is TGTGCCAGCAGCTTCCATGCAGGGCAAGAGACCCAGTACTTC. Translating gives CASSFHAGQETQYF.

J is TRBJ2-4 and V is TRBV6-1; D may be TRBD1 or TRBD2 (5 bases each). V was clipped by 5 bases and J by 1 base, with 21 bases between them. Germline CDR1 is MNHNS and CDR2 is SASEGT. The CDR3 spans 18 residues. The CDR3 DNA follows: TGTGCCAGCAGTCAAAGGGGCCGGGCGGGCGCGGCCAAAAACATTCAGTACTTC. Translation gives CASSQRGRAGAAKNIQYF.

This clonotype occurred a few times. V and J are TRBV6-1 and TRBJ2-5; 11 bases are a match to TRBD2. This CDR3 spans 14 amino acids. With V trimmed by 6 bases and J by 7 bases, 7 bases remained unmatched. CDR1 is MNHNS and CDR2 is SASEGT in the germline V gene. CDR3 amino acids: CASSLGLAGVTQYF. CDR3 sequence (DNA): TGTGCCAGCAGCCTCGGACTAGCGGGCGTGACCCAGTACTTC.

This clonotype has just a few counts. The chain has TRBV9 and TRBJ1-2; 7 bases agree with TRBD1. The length of the CDR3 is 15 residues. Germline V gene lookup returns CDR1 SGDLS and CDR2 YYNGEE. Unmatched junction bases numbered 10, after V lost 3 bases and J lost 5 bases. CDR3 coding DNA: TGTGCCAGCAGCGGCCGGGACAGTGAGGGATATGGCTACACCTTC. It translates to CASSGRDSEGYGYTF.

V gene TRBV4-2 combines with J gene TRBJ1-5; D may be TRBD1 (5 bases). Germline CDR1 reads LGHNA; CDR2 reads YNFKEQ. Trimming pared 0 bases from V and 7 bases from J, leaving 16 bases between. This CDR3 is built from 16 residues. CDR3 coding DNA: TGTGCCAGCAGCCAAGAATTTCCGCCAGGGAGGCAGCCCCAGCATTTT. It encodes CASSQEFPPGRQPQHF.